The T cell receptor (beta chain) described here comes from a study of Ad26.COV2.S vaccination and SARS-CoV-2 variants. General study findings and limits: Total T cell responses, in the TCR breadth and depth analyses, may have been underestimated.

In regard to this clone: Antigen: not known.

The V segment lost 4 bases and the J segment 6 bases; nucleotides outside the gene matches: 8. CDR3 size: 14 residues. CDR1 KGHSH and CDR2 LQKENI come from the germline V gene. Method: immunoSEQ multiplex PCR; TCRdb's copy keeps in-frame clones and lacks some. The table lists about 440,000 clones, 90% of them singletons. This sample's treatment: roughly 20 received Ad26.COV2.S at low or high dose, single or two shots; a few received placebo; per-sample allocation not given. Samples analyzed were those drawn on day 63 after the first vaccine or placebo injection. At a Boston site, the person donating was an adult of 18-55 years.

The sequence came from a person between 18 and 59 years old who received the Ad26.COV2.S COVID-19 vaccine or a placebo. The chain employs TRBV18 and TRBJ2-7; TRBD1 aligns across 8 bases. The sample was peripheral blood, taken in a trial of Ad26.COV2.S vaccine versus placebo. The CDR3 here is CASSHRDRLAEQYF. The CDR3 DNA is TGTGCCAGCTCACACCGGGACAGGCTTGCCGAGCAGTACTTC.